This passage covers 11 T cell receptor beta chains from one sample sequenced in a study of blood T cell repertoires in COVID-19. Clones were read by immunoSEQ multiplex PCR, and TCRdb kept only the in-frame ones, dropping some. In the table there are some 410,000 clones, more than 75% of which are singletons. Material for sequencing was PBMCs or T cells enriched from blood (not recorded which). The receptor set was obtained from a woman between 25 and 40 years old with acute COVID-19.

The chain employs TRBV7-3 and TRBJ2-3, with a weak D call TRBD1 (6 bases). The V gene's germline CDR1 is SGHTA and CDR2 FQGTGA. This CDR3 comprises 16 residues. V was pared by 1 base and J by 1 base, with 12 bases between. The DNA of the CDR3 is TGTGCCAGCAGCTTAAGAGGACAGAGGGGCACAGATACGCAGTATTTT. Protein product: CASSLRGQRGTDTQYF.

The chain is built from TRBV4-1 and TRBJ1-6, with TRBD1 matching over 9 bases. The trim removed 1 base at V and 2 bases at J, leaving 0 bases unmatched. The length of the CDR3 is 16 residues. Germline loops: CDR1 MGHRA, CDR2 YSYEKL. The CDR3: CASSQGQGAYNSPLHF. The CDR3 DNA reads TGCGCCAGCAGCCAAGGACAGGGGGCCTATAATTCACCCCTCCACTTT.

This rearrangement joins TRBV29-1 to TRBJ2-7; TRBD1 matches 8 bases. Germline V gene lookup returns CDR1 SQVTM and CDR2 ANQGSEA. This CDR3 comprises 13 residues. After removal of 5 bases from V and 2 bases from J, the junction contained 5 bases not matched to a gene. The CDR3 coding sequence is TGCAGCGTTCCGACAGGGGACACCTACGAGCAGTACTTC. As protein: CSVPTGDTYEQYF.

DNA for the CDR3: TGCGCCAGCAGTGCGTGGGACAGGCGGGACGAAAAACTGTTTTTT. Protein product: CASSAWDRRDEKLFF. The genes are TRBV10-2 and TRBJ1-4, with 8 bases lining up with TRBD1. Losses at the gene ends were 4 bases for V and 8 bases for J; bases not matched to a gene: 9. Looked up from germline, CDR1 is WSHSY and CDR2 is SAAADI. The CDR3 is made up of 15 amino acids.

The V call is TRBV9, the J call TRBJ2-7, with 9 bases aligning to TRBD1. Germline CDR1 SGDLS, CDR2 YYNGEE. V was clipped by 0 bases and J by 0 bases; unmatched bases: 7. CDR3 length: 17 residues. The CDR3 coding sequence is TGTGCCAGCAGCGTAGATGCCGGGACAGGGCTCTCCTACGAGCAGTACTTC. Residues: CASSVDAGTGLSYEQYF. The full variable domain, its missing parts supplied by reference TRBV9 and TRBJ2-7, is DSGVTQTPKHLITATGQRVTLRCSPRSGDLSVYWYQQSLDQGLQFLIQYYNGEERAKGNILERFSAQQFPDLHSELNLSSLELGDSALYFCASSVDAGTGLSYEQYFGPGTRLTVT.

The gene calls are TRBV9 and TRBJ1-2, with D possibly matching TRBD1 (6 bases). Deletions cut 6 bases from V and 2 bases from J, with 14 bases between. The CDR3 is made up of 14 amino acids. Germline V CDR1 and CDR2: SGDLS, YYNGEE. CDR3 sequence reads: CASTPGQTNYGYTF. The CDR3 DNA sequence: TGTGCCAGCACCCCGGGACAAACCAACTATGGCTACACCTTC. Full variable domain (remainder filled in from reference TRBV9 and TRBJ1-2): DSGVTQTPKHLITATGQRVTLRCSPRSGDLSVYWYQQSLDQGLQFLIQYYNGEERAKGNILERFSAQQFPDLHSELNLSSLELGDSALYFCASTPGQTNYGYTFGSGTRLTVV.

The chain joins TRBV29-1 to TRBJ2-2; 7 nucleotides line up with TRBD2. The V gene's germline CDR1 is SQVTM and CDR2 ANQGSEA. This CDR3 contains 14 residues. Trimming at V came to 8 bases and at J to 2 bases, leaving 8 bases not matched to a gene. The CDR3 loop reads CSYASGVNTGELFF. The CDR3 DNA is TGCAGCTATGCTAGCGGAGTAAACACCGGGGAGCTGTTTTTT.

The V gene is TRBV9, the J gene TRBJ1-5; no reliable D call. CDR1 and CDR2 from the germline V gene are SGDLS and YYNGEE. Trimming took off 0 bases at V and 5 bases at J, with 9 bases between the two ends. There are 14 residues in the CDR3. CDR3 bases: TGTGCCAGCAGCGTAGAGGGCGGGGATCAGCCCCAGCATTTT. It encodes CASSVEGGDQPQHF.

V usage is TRBV3-1 (or the pseudogene TRBV3-2) and J usage is TRBJ1-4, with 7 bases that match TRBD1. From germline, CDR1 is LGHDT and CDR2 YNNKEL (reference sequence). The CDR3 runs 15 residues. The V gene end was trimmed by 6 bases and the J gene end by 8 bases; junction bases not matched to a gene: 12. In DNA, the CDR3 is TGTGCCAGCAGTTCTAAGACAGGGTGGGGAGAAAAACTGTTTTTT. As protein: CASSSKTGWGEKLFF.

This sequence joins TRBV19 and TRBJ1-5, with D possibly being TRBD1 (6 bases). The V end was cut by 5 bases, the J end by 7 bases, with 15 bases between. The CDR3 contains 14 residues. Per the germline V gene, CDR1 is LNHDA and CDR2 is SQIVND (reference sequence). The CDR3 DNA reads TGTGCCAGTAGTGTTACAGGGAGAGGACAGCCCCAGCATTTT. Protein sequence: CASSVTGRGQPQHF.

The V and J genes are TRBV30 and TRBJ1-5; the D gene is possibly TRBD1 (6 bases). The CDR3 is 14 residues long. The germline V and J ends were trimmed by 3 bases and 3 bases, with 12 bases remaining between them. Germline V lookup: CDR1 GTSNPN, CDR2 SVGIG (reference sequence). CDR3 DNA sequence: TGTGCCTGGAGCACAGGGTGGTCCAATCAGCCCCAGCATTTT. As protein: CAWSTGWSNQPQHF.